This TCR beta chain was recovered during a study of T cells expressing NK-cell markers. About the research overall: Sorted CD3+CD56+NKG2C+, CD3+CD56+NKG2C- and CD3+CD56-NKG2C+ T cells provided the TCR beta repertoires. Regarding the study as a whole: In a group of about six donors, dominant NKG2C+ clonotypes represented roughly 1.0-8% of CD8+ T cells.

Following a re-call of the 5' RACE reads, TCRdb has one entry per CDR3 protein and lacks DNA. The sample table sets out about 460,000 distinct CDR3 sequences. Germline V gene lookup returns CDR1 LGHDT and CDR2 YNNKEL (reference sequence). The CDR3 consists of 15 residues. With respect to this clonotype: Its antigen remains unknown.

J is TRBJ2-1 and V is TRBV3-1; TCRdb picks TRBD2, but there is no DNA to check that call. This receptor was obtained from a woman in her 50s in good health. The sample taken for sequencing was blood T cells: a sorted CD56 or NKG2C T cell subset, CD4+ or CD8+ T cells, or bulk PBMC T cells (not recorded which). The CDR3 loop is CASSPSSGSYNEQFF.